These 13 T cell receptor beta chains share one sample of origin, sequenced in a study of PD-1 blockade in classical Hodgkin lymphoma (dated by TCRdb to the early 2020s). Libraries were built with the immunoSEQ multiplex PCR assay. The table was pulled from immuneACCESS by TCRdb, which kept in-frame rearrangements only. Such tables lose some clones; where checked, under half of the loss comes from unresolved V genes, and the rest has no known cause. The table for this sample lists 95,000 to 100,000 clones; about 89% of them were counted only once. The ten biggest clones cover approximately 6.3% of the sample. The time point label here, explained by the study, means: cycle 2 day 1 (C2D1) of nivolumab. Relapse after autologous stem cell transplantation had occurred in all trial patients, and cohorts A, B and C were distinguished by prior brentuximab vedotin exposure. The specimen comprised peripheral blood mononuclear cells (PBMCs), sampled before the second cycle of nivolumab. The source is a human donor with classical Hodgkin lymphoma.

CDR3 sequence reads: CASSPMDRVPFF. The CDR3 nucleotides read TGTGCCAGCAGCCCCATGGACAGGGTGCCGTTCTTC. The chain uses TRBV9 and TRBJ2-1, with 8 bases matching TRBD1. The CDR3 runs to 12 residues. Germline CDR1 reads SGDLS; CDR2 reads YYNGEE. The trim removed 4 bases at V and 15 bases at J, leaving 9 bases unmatched. The complete variable domain, with remaining parts taken from reference TRBV9 and TRBJ2-1, reads DSGVTQTPKHLITATGQRVTLRCSPRSGDLSVYWYQQSLDQGLQFLIQYYNGEERAKGNILERFSAQQFPDLHSELNLSSLELGDSALYFCASSPMDRVPFFGPGTRLTVL.

The gene calls are TRBV7-6 and TRBJ2-1, with TRBD1 matching over 10 bases. This CDR3 is built from 16 residues. In germline, CDR1 is SGHVS, CDR2 FNYEAQ. V was pared by 5 bases and J by 7 bases, with 11 bases of the junction left unmatched. CDR3 sequence reads: CASSPTPGQGLNEQFF. The CDR3 region has the DNA TGTGCCAGCAGCCCTACACCGGGACAGGGGTTGAATGAGCAGTTCTTC.

The chain combines TRBV6-5 with TRBJ1-6; D is unresolved. Germline V gene data show CDR1 as MNHEY and CDR2 as SVGAGI. The CDR3 is made up of 13 amino acids. Trimming stripped 4 bases from V and 7 bases from J, with 8 bases between. The CDR3 coding sequence is TGTGCCAGCAGTTTGACTGAGAATTCACCCCTCCACTTT. Translating it yields CASSLTENSPLHF.

This chain links TRBV5-1 with TRBJ2-1, with unresolved D. Germline assignment: CDR1 SGHRS and CDR2 YFSETQ. The CDR3 is made up of 11 amino acids. Trimming took off 0 bases at V and 8 bases at J, with 3 bases between the two ends. CDR3 DNA sequence: TGCGCCAGCAGCTTGGCGTATGAGCAGTTCTTC. Translation gives CASSLAYEQFF.

V usage is TRBV30 and J usage is TRBJ2-5, with 11 bases aligning to TRBD2. The germline gives CDR1 GTSNPN, CDR2 SVGIG (reference sequence). CDR3 length: 14 amino acids. V shed 2 bases, J shed 4 bases, and the junction held 3 bases outside the gene matches. CDR3 sequence (DNA): TGTGCCTGGAGTCCAGGGACTAGCGGAGAGACCCAGTACTTC. This encodes CAWSPGTSGETQYF.

J is TRBJ1-2 and V is TRBV9, with no clear D. V lost 0 bases, J lost 8 bases, and 8 bases lay in between. The CDR3 is 12 amino acids. The germline CDR1 and CDR2 sequences are SGDLS and YYNGEE. The CDR3 spells CASSVAPSGYTF. The CDR3 DNA follows: TGTGCCAGCAGCGTAGCTCCCAGCGGCTACACCTTC.

This chain uses TRBV2 with TRBJ2-3; 13 bases agree with TRBD2. The CDR3 runs to 16 residues. J gave up 3 bases and V 3 bases, and 3 bases lay outside the gene matches. Germline loops: CDR1 SNHLY, CDR2 FYNNEI. The CDR3 region has the DNA TGTGCCAGCAGTGAGACTAGCGGGGGGTGGACAGATACGCAGTATTTT. It yields the protein CASSETSGGWTDTQYF. The full variable domain, its missing parts supplied by reference TRBV2 and TRBJ2-3, is EPEVTQTPSHQVTQMGQEVILRCVPISNHLYFYWYRQILGQKVEFLVSFYNNEISEKSEIFDDQFSVERPDGSNFTLKIRSTKLEDSAMYFCASSETSGGWTDTQYFGPGTRLTVL.

The CDR3, as DNA: TGTGCCAGCAGGAACCCGACAGGTGGGGAACCTGAAGCTTTCTTT. This encodes CASRNPTGGEPEAFF. The rearrangement links TRBV6-1 to TRBJ1-1; TRBD1 might be the D (6 bases). The germline gives CDR1 MNHNS, CDR2 SASEGT. V lost 6 bases, J lost 6 bases, and 20 bases lay in between. This CDR3 has 15 amino acids.

The chain employs TRBV30 and TRBJ1-2, with D possibly TRBD1 on 5 matching bases. V gave up 1 base and J gave up 1 base, with 7 bases separating them. In germline, CDR1 is GTSNPN, CDR2 SVGIG (reference sequence). The CDR3 has 13 residues. The CDR3 DNA sequence: TGTGCCTGGAGTGGGGGGAATAACTATGGCTACACCTTC. This codes for CAWSGGNNYGYTF.

The J gene is TRBJ2-3, the V gene TRBV4-3; 8 nucleotides match TRBD2. CDR1 is LGHNA and CDR2 is YSLEER in the germline V gene. The CDR3 length is 16 residues. The trim removed 1 base at V and 3 bases at J, leaving 6 bases unmatched. The CDR3 sequence: CASSQGVGGATDTQYF. The CDR3 DNA follows: TGCGCCAGCAGCCAAGGCGTCGGGGGGGCGACAGATACGCAGTATTTT.

CDR3 sequence: CASSRTGTSGANVLTF. The CDR3 DNA is TGTGCCAGCAGCCGGACAGGGACCTCTGGGGCCAACGTCCTGACTTTC. V and J are TRBV5-6 and TRBJ2-6; 8 nucleotides line up with TRBD1. This CDR3 is 16 amino acids long. Germline V gives CDR1 SGHDT, CDR2 YYEEEE. The V and J ends lost 4 bases and 0 bases, in that order; junction bases with no gene match: 3.

The V gene is TRBV28, the J gene TRBJ2-5; TRBD1 aligns across 8 bases. Germline CDR1 MDHEN, CDR2 SYDVKM. This CDR3 contains 15 residues. V dropped 5 bases and J dropped 2; count of bases not matched to a gene: 7. The CDR3 protein is CASSTPYRGQETQYF. As DNA, the CDR3 is TGTGCCAGCAGTACCCCATACAGGGGGCAAGAGACCCAGTACTTC.

This clone was seen a single time. The chain employs TRBV6-1 and TRBJ1-1, with D maybe TRBD1 (5 bases). Between the trimmed V and J ends, which lost 5 bases and 3 bases, there was a span of 13 bases. The CDR3 sequence is 14 residues long. Germline V gives CDR1 MNHNS, CDR2 SASEGT. The CDR3 sequence is CASSREQGYTEAFF. The CDR3 DNA sequence: TGTGCCAGCAGTAGAGAGCAGGGTTACACTGAAGCTTTCTTT.